Listed here are 8 T cell receptor beta chains from one sample, sequenced in a study of cytomegalovirus exposure and HLA in healthy donors. Sequenced by immunoSEQ multiplex PCR; TCRdb stores in-frame clones only, minus some. This table has 60,000 to 65,000 clones, about 96% appearing once. The sample comprised PBMCs. The receptor source for this set is a woman under 30 in good health and CMV-seronegative.

V is TRBV28 and J is TRBJ2-7; 10 bases are a match to TRBD2. The CDR3 totals 14 residues. The trim removed 7 bases at V and 1 base at J, leaving 4 bases unmatched. Looked up from germline, CDR1 is MDHEN and CDR2 is SYDVKM. The CDR3 region is CASIIAGGSYEQYF. In nucleotides, the CDR3 is TGTGCCAGCATCATAGCGGGAGGTTCCTACGAGCAGTACTTC.

The chain recombines TRBV19 with TRBJ1-1, with TRBD1 as a possible D gene (6 bases). V lost 2 bases, J lost 5 bases, and 12 bases lay in between. This CDR3 is 14 amino acids long. Germline V gives CDR1 LNHDA, CDR2 SQIVND (reference sequence). The CDR3 sequence is CASSIIQGWTEAFF. The CDR3 bases are TGTGCCAGTAGTATAATTCAGGGGTGGACTGAAGCTTTCTTT.

The chain employs TRBV9 and TRBJ1-2; D ambiguous. Per the germline V gene, CDR1 is SGDLS and CDR2 is YYNGEE. The germline V and J ends were trimmed by 0 bases and 0 bases, with 9 bases remaining between them. The CDR3 totals 15 residues. Here the CDR3 reads CASSVGQEANYGYTF. The CDR3 DNA is TGTGCCAGCAGCGTAGGACAAGAAGCTAACTATGGCTACACCTTC.

The chain is built from TRBV18 and TRBJ2-7; TRBD1 aligns across 8 bases. The germline V gene encodes CDR1 KGHSH and CDR2 LQKENI. This CDR3 is built from 13 residues. Trimming removed 3 bases from V and 6 bases from J; junction bases left unmatched: 4. The CDR3, as DNA: TGTGCCAGCTCACCTCCCGGGACAGGCGAGCAGTACTTC. Translation gives CASSPPGTGEQYF.

V is TRBV2 and J is TRBJ2-1; possible D gene TRBD1, 5 bases. The germline V and J ends were trimmed by 6 bases and 5 bases, with 11 bases remaining between them. Germline CDR1 is SNHLY and CDR2 is FYNNEI. CDR3 length equals 13 residues. CDR3 in amino acids: CASSRAWDNEQFF. The CDR3 DNA follows: TGTGCCAGCAGCAGGGCGTGGGACAATGAGCAGTTCTTC.

The CDR3 DNA sequence: TGTGCCACGGCGGCCGCGGAGCACACAGATACGCAGTATTTT. This codes for CATAAAEHTDTQYF. The V and J genes are TRBV10-3 and TRBJ2-3; no definite D call. Trimming removed 10 bases from V and 2 bases from J, with 16 bases in between. The CDR3 contains 14 residues. CDR1 and CDR2 from the germline V gene are ENHRY and SYGVKD.

The V gene is TRBV30, the J gene TRBJ1-2; a possible D gene is TRBD1 (5 bases). The CDR3 extends over 12 amino acids. The germline V gene encodes CDR1 GTSNPN and CDR2 SVGIG (reference sequence). V lost 5 bases and J 5 bases, leaving 12 bases between the germline ends. The CDR3 loop reads CAWAPGLYGYTF. The CDR3 nucleotides are TGTGCCTGGGCACCGGGACTATATGGCTACACCTTC.

This sequence joins TRBV7-8 and TRBJ2-2, with 8 bases aligning to TRBD2. The CDR3 is 18 amino acids. The V and J ends lost 5 bases and 3 bases, in that order; junction bases with no gene match: 14. The germline V gene has CDR1 SGHVS and CDR2 FQNEAQ. The CDR3 DNA is TGTGCCAGCAGCACTAACCCCCAGCGGGAGAGGGACACCGGGGAGCTGTTTTTT. It is translated as CASSTNPQRERDTGELFF.